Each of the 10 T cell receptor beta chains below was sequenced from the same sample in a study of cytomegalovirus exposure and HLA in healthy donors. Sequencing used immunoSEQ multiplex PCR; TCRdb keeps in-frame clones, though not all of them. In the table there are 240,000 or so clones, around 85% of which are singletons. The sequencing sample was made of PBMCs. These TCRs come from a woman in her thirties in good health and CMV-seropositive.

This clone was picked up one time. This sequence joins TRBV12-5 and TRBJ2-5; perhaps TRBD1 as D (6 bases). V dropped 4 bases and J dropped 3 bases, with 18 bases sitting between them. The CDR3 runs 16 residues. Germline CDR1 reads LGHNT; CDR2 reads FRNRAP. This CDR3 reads CASGSVSGQFEETQYF. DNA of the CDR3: TGTGCTAGTGGTTCGGTCTCGGGACAATTCGAAGAGACCCAGTACTTC.

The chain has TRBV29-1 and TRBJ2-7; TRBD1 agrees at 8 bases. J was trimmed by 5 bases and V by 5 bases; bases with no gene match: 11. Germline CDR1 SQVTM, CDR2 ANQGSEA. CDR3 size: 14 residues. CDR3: CSVQVGDRTDEQYF. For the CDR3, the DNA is TGCAGCGTTCAGGTCGGGGACAGGACAGACGAGCAGTACTTC.

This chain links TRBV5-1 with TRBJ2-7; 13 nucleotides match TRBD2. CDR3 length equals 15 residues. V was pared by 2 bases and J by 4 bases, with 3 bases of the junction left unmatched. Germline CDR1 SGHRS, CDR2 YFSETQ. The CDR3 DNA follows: TGCGCCAGCAGCTTTGGGACTAGCGGGACGTACGAGCAGTACTTC. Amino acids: CASSFGTSGTYEQYF.

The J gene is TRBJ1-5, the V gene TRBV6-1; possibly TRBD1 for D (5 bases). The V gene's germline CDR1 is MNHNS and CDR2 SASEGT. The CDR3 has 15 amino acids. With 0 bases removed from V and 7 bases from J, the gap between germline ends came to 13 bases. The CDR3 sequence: CASSEADGGNQPQHF. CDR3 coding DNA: TGTGCCAGCAGTGAAGCAGACGGGGGAAACCAGCCCCAGCATTTT.

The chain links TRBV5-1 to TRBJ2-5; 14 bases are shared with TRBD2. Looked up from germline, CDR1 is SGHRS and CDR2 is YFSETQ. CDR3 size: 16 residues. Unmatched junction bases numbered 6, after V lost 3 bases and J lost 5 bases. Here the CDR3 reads CASSWGLAGVGETQYF. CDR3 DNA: TGCGCCAGCAGCTGGGGACTAGCGGGAGTAGGGGAGACCCAGTACTTC.

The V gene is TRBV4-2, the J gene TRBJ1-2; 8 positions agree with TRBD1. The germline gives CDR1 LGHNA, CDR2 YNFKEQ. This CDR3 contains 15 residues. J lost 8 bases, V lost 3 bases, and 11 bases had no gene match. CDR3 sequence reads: CASSHEQGAEAGYTF. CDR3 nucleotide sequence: TGTGCCAGCAGCCACGAGCAGGGGGCAGAGGCGGGCTACACCTTC.

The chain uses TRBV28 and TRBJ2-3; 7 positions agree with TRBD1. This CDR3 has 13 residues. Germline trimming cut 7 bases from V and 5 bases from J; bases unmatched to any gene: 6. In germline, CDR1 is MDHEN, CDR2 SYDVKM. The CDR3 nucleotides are TGTGCCAGCAAAGAGGGGGCCGTAGATACGCAGTATTTT. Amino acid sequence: CASKEGAVDTQYF.

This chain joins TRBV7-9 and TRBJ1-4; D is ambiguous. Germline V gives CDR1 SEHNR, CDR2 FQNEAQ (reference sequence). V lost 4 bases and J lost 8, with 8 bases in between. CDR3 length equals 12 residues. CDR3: CASSYNWEKLFF. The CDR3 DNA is TGTGCCAGCAGCTACAATTGGGAAAAACTGTTTTTT. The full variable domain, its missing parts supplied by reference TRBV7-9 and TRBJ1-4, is DTGVSQNPRHKITKRGQNVTFRCDPISEHNRLYWYRQTLGQGPEFLTYFQNEAQLEKSRLLSDRFSAERPKGSFSTLEIQRTEQGDSAMYLCASSYNWEKLFFGSGTQLSVL.

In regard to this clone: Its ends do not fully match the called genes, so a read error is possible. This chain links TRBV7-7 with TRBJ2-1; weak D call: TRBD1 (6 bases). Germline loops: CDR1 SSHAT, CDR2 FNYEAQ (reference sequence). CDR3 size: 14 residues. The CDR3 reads CASSPDGTYNEQFF. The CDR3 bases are TGTGCTAGCAGCCCAGACGGGACATACAATGAGCAGTTCTTC. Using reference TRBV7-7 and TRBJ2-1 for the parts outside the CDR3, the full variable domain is GAGVSQSPRYKVTKRGQDVTLRCDPISSHATLYWYQQALGQGPEFLTYFNYEAQPDKSGLPSDRFSAERPEGSISTLTIQRTEQRDSAMYRCASSPDGTYNEQFFGPGTRLTVL.

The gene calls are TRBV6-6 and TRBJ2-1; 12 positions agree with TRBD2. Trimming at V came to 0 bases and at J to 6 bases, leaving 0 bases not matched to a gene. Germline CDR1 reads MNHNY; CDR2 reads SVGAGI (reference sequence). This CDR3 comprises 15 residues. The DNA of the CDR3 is TGTGCCAGCAGTTACTCACTAGCGGGAGGCAATGAGCAGTTCTTC. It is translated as CASSYSLAGGNEQFF.